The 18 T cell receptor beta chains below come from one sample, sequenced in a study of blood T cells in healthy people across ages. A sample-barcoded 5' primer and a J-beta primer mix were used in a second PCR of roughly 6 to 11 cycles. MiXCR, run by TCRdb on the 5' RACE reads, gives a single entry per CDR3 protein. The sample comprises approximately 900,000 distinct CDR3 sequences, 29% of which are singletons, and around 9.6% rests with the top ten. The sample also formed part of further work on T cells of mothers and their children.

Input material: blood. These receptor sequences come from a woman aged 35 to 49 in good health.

CDR3 sequence: CSASRGTNYGYTF. For the CDR3, the DNA is TGCAGTGCCTCAAGGGGAACTAACTATGGCTACACCTTC. The chain joins TRBV20-1 to TRBJ1-2, with D possibly being TRBD1 (5 bases). V was clipped by 6 bases and J by 0 bases, with 11 bases between them. Per germline, CDR1 DFQATT and CDR2 SNEGSKA (reference sequence). The CDR3 covers 13 residues.

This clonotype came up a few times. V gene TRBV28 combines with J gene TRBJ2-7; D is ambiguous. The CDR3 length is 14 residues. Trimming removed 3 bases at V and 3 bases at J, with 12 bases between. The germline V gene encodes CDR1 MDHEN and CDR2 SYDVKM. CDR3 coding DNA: TGTGCCAGCAGTTTGGTCCATCTTAGCTACGAGCAGTACTTC. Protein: CASSLVHLSYEQYF.

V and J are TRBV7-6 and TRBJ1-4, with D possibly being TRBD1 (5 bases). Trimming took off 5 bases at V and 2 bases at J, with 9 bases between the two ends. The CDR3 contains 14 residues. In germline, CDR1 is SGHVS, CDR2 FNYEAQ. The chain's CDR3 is CASSVWGTNEKLFF. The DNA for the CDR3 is TGTGCCAGCAGCGTGTGGGGGACTAATGAAAAACTGTTTTTT. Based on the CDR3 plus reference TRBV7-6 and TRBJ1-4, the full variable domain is GAGVSQSPRYKVTKRGQDVALRCDPISGHVSLYWYRQALGQGPEFLTYFNYEAQQDKSGLPNDRFSAERPEGSISTLTIQRTEQRDSAMYRCASSVWGTNEKLFFGSGTQLSVL.

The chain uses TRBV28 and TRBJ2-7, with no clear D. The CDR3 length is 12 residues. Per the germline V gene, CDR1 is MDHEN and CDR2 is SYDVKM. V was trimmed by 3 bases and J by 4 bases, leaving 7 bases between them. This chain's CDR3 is CASSFRPYEQYF. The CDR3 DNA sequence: TGTGCCAGCAGTTTCCGACCTTACGAGCAGTACTTC.

The DNA for the CDR3 is TGCGCCAGCAGCACGGATAGCGGGACGTACAATGAGCAGTTCTTC. This gives the protein CASSTDSGTYNEQFF. The chain employs TRBV5-1 and TRBJ2-1; 8 nucleotides match TRBD2. The CDR3 sequence is 15 residues long. The ends lost 4 bases at V and 4 bases at J; junction bases unmatched: 7. The V gene's germline CDR1 is SGHRS and CDR2 YFSETQ.

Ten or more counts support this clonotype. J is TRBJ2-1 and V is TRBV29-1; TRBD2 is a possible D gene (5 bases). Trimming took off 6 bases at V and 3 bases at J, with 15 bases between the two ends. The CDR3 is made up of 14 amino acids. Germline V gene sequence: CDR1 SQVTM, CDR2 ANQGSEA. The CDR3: CSVGLTGNYNEQFF. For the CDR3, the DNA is TGCAGCGTCGGCTTGACGGGGAACTACAATGAGCAGTTCTTC.

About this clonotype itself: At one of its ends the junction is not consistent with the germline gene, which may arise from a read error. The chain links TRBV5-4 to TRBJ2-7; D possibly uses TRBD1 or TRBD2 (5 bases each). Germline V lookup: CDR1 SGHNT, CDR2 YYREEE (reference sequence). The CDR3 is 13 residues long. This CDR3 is CASRRDGTYKQYF. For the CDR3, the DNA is TGTGCCAGCAGAAGGGACGGTACCTACAAGCAGTACTTC.

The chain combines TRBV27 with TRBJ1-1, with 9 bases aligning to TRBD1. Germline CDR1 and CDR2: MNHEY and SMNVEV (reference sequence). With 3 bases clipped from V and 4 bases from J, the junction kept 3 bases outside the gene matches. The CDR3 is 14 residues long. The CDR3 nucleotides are TGTGCCAGCAGTTTTGGGACAGGGCTCACTGAAGCTTTCTTT. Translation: CASSFGTGLTEAFF.

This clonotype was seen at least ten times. This chain's CDR3 is CASSYSSGGEQFF. The CDR3 DNA follows: TGTGCCAGCAGTTACTCTAGCGGGGGAGAGCAGTTCTTC. The chain uses TRBV6-5 and TRBJ2-1; 9 positions agree with TRBD2. After removal of 0 bases from V and 10 bases from J, the junction contained 1 base not matched to a gene. The CDR3 runs to 13 residues. Germline CDR1 MNHEY, CDR2 SVGAGI.

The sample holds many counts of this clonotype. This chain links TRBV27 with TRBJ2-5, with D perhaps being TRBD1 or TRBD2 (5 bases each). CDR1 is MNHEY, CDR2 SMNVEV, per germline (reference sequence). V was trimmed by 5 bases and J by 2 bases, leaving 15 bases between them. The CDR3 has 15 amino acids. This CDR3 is CASSTLGASQETQYF. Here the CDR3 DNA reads TGTGCCAGCAGTACGCTCGGGGCTAGTCAAGAGACCCAGTACTTC.

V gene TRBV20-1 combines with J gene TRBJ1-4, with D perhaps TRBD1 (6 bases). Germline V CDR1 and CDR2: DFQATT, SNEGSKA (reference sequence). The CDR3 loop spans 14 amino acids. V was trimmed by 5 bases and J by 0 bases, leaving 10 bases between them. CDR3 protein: CSAWTDATNEKLFF. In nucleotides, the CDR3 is TGCAGTGCTTGGACAGACGCAACTAATGAAAAACTGTTTTTT.

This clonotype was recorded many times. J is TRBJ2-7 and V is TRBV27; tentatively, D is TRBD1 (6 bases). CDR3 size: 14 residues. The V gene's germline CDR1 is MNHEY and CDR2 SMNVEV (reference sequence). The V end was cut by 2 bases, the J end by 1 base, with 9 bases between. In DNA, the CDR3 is TGTGCCAGCAGTTTAAATACAGGGTCCTACGAGCAGTACTTC. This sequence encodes CASSLNTGSYEQYF.

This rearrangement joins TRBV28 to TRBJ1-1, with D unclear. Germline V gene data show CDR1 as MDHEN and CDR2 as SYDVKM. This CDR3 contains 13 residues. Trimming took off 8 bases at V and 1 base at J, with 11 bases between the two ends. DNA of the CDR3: TGTGCCAGCGGTGCGTGGCCGAACACTGAAGCTTTCTTT. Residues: CASGAWPNTEAFF.

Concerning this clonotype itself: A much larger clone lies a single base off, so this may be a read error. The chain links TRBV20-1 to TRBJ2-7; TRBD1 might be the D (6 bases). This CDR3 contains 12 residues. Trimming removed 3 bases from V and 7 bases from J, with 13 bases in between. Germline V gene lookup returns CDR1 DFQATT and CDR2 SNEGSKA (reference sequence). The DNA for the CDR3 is TGCAGTGCTAGCCGACAGGTTCGGGAGCAGTACTTC. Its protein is CSASRQVREQYF.

The CDR3: CASSLQPLSGNTIYF. Here the CDR3 DNA reads TGTGCCAGCAGCTTACAGCCTCTCTCTGGAAACACCATATATTTT. This chain connects TRBV7-8 to TRBJ1-3; D is uncertain. Trimming removed 2 bases from V and 0 bases from J, with 8 bases in between. Germline loops: CDR1 SGHVS, CDR2 FQNEAQ. The CDR3 has 15 residues.

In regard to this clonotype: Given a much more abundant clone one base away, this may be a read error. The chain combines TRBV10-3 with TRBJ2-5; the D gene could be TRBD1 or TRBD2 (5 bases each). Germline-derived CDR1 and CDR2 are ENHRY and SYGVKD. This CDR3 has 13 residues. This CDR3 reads CATSDPLRETQDF. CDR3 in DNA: TGTGCCACCTCAGACCCCCTCAGGGAGACCCAGGACTTC.

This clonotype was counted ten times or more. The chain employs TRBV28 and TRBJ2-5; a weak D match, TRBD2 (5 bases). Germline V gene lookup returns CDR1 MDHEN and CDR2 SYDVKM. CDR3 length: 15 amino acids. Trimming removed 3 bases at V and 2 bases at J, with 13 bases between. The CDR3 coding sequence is TGTGCCAGCAGTTTTCCCGGGGTGCAACAAGAGACCCAGTACTTC. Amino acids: CASSFPGVQQETQYF. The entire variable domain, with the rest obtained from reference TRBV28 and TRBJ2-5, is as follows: DVKVTQSSRYLVKRTGEKVFLECVQDMDHENMFWYRQDPGLGLRLIYFSYDVKMKEKGDIPEGYSVSREKKERFSLILESASTNQTSMYLCASSFPGVQQETQYFGPGTRLLVL.

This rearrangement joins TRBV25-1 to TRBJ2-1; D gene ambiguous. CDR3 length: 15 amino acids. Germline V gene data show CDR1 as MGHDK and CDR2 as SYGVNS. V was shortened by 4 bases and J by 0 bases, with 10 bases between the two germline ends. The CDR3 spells CASSVRYDSYNEQFF. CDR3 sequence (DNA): TGTGCCAGCAGTGTGCGGTACGACTCCTACAATGAGCAGTTCTTC.